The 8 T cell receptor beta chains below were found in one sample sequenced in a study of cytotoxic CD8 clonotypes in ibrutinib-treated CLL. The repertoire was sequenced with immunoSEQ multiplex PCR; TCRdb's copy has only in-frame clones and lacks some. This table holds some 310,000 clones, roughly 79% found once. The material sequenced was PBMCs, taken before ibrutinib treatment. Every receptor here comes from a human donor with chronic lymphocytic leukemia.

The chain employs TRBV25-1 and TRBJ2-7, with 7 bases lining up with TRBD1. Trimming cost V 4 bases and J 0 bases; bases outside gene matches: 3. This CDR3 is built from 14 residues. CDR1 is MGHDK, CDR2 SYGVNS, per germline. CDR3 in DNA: TGTGCCAGCAGTGCCGGACAGGCCTCCTACGAGCAGTACTTC. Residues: CASSAGQASYEQYF.

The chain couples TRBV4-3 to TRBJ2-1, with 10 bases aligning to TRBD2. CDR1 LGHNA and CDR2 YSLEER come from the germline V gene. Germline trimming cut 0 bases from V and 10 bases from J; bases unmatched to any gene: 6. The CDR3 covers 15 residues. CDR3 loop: CASSQDGKREGEQFF. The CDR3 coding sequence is TGCGCCAGCAGCCAAGATGGCAAGCGGGAGGGCGAGCAGTTCTTC.

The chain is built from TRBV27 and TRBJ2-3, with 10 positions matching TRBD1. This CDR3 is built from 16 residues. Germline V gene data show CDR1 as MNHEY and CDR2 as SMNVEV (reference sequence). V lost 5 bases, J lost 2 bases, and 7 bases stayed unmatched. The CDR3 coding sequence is TGTGCCAGCAGTGACGACAGGGGGCTACTCACAGATACGCAGTATTTT. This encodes CASSDDRGLLTDTQYF.

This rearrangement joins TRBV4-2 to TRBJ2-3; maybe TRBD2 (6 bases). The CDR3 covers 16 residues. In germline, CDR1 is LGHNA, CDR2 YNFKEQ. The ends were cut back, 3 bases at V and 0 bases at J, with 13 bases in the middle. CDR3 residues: CASSHSTSRSTDTQYF. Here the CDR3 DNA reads TGTGCCAGCAGCCACTCTACTAGCAGAAGCACAGATACGCAGTATTTT.

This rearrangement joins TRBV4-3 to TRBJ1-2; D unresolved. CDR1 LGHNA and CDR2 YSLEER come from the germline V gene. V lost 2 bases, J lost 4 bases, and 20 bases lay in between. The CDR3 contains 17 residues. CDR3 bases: TGCGCCAGCAGCCAAACCAAGGGAGGATTCGGGTCCTATGGCTACACCTTC. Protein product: CASSQTKGGFGSYGYTF.

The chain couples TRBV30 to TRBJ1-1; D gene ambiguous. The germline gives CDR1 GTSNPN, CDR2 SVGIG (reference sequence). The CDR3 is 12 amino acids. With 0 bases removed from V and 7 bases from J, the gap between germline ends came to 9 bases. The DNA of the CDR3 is TGTGCCTGGAGTGTACCCACAGATGAAGCTTTCTTT. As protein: CAWSVPTDEAFF.

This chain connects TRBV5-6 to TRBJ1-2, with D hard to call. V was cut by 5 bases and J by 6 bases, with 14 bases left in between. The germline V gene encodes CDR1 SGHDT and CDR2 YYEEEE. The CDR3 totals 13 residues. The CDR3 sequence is CASSLLEGNGYTF. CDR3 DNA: TGTGCCAGCAGTTTACTGGAGGGAAATGGCTACACCTTC.

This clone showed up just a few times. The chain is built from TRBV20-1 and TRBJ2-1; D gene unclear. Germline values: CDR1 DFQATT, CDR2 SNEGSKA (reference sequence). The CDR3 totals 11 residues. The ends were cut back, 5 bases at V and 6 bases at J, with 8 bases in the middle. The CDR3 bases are TGCAGTGCTCCGCAGCTCAATGAGCAGTTCTTC. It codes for CSAPQLNEQFF.